Sequencing of this T cell receptor beta chain was carried out in a study of radiotherapy plus CTLA-4 blockade in lung cancer. Study outcomes and limitations: Blood TCR clones of tumor origin expanded after radiotherapy plus ipilimumab.

V lost 0 bases and J 5 bases, leaving 8 bases between the germline ends. CDR3 length: 13 residues. Measured with immunoSEQ multiplex PCR; TCRdb has only the in-frame clones, and not every one. The table includes roughly 58,000 clones, approximately 84% detected once. On this clone itself: The antigen is undetermined.

CTLA-4 blockade with ipilimumab, together with focal radiation, was given to patients with chemo-refractory metastatic non-small-cell lung cancer. The chain couples TRBV5-3 to TRBJ2-5, with D possibly TRBD2 on 5 matching bases. Being an ORF, TRBV5-3 has a function that is uncertain. The source of this sequence is a human donor with non-small cell lung cancer whose response to radiotherapy plus ipilimumab could not be evaluated. This specimen consisted of peripheral blood, obtained from a patient treated with radiotherapy plus ipilimumab. CDR3 sequence reads: CARSLGGGETQYF. The CDR3 coding sequence is TGTGCCAGAAGCTTGGGTGGAGGTGAGACCCAGTACTTC.